A selection of T cell receptor beta chains follows, all from one sample in a study of blood T cell repertoires in COVID-19. Libraries were prepared by immunoSEQ multiplex PCR; TCRdb keeps only in-frame clonotypes and omits some of them. The table records about 260,000 clones, more than 80% of them present only once. The sequenced material came from PBMCs or T cells enriched from blood (not recorded which). These TCRs come from a woman in her late teens or twenties who had recovered from COVID-19. Both conserved end residues are part of each CDR3. A D gene is named only where the DNA matches it firmly. Clone size appears in some rows only: once, few, many, or a class for an expanded clone.

D gene: .
J gene: TRBJ2-3
clone size: once
V gene: TRBV27
CDR3 protein: CASSGRRGTDTQYF
CDR3 DNA: TGTGCCAGCAGCGGGCGCAGGGGCACAGATACGCAGTATTTT

D gene: .
J gene: TRBJ1-5
clone size: .
V gene: TRBV2
CDR3 protein: CASSEVRGPQHF
CDR3 DNA: TGTGCCAGCAGTGAGGTCCGGGGGCCCCAGCATTTT

D gene: .
J gene: TRBJ1-2
clone size: .
V gene: TRBV6-5
CDR3 protein: CASSYSTSGYGYTF
CDR3 DNA: TGTGCCAGCAGTTACTCGACGTCGGGTTATGGCTACACCTTC

D gene: TRBD1
J gene: TRBJ1-1
clone size: .
V gene: TRBV27
CDR3 protein: CASSFRSGGLTEAFF
CDR3 DNA: TGTGCCAGCAGTTTCAGGTCAGGGGGCTTAACTGAAGCTTTCTTT

D gene: .
J gene: TRBJ2-2
clone size: .
V gene: TRBV7-6
CDR3 protein: CASRGLSGYTGELFF
CDR3 DNA: TGTGCCAGCAGGGGTTTGTCAGGGTACACCGGGGAGCTGTTTTTT

D gene: .
J gene: TRBJ2-7
clone size: .
V gene: TRBV2
CDR3 protein: CASSEGPTYEQYF
CDR3 DNA: TGTGCCAGCAGTGAAGGGCCGACCTACGAGCAGTACTTC

D gene: .
J gene: TRBJ1-1
clone size: .
V gene: TRBV15
CDR3 protein: CATSRDGFGAGNTEAFF
CDR3 DNA: TGTGCCACCAGCAGAGACGGGTTTGGGGCCGGGAACACTGAAGCTTTCTTT

D gene: TRBD1
J gene: TRBJ2-7
clone size: .
V gene: TRBV2
CDR3 protein: CASWTGDYEQYF
CDR3 DNA: TGTGCCTCATGGACAGGGGACTACGAGCAGTACTTC

D gene: .
J gene: TRBJ2-2
clone size: .
V gene: TRBV27
CDR3 protein: CASSFRRHLANTGELFF
CDR3 DNA: TGTGCCAGCAGTTTTCGTCGACACTTAGCGAACACCGGGGAGCTGTTTTTT

D gene: .
J gene: TRBJ1-2
clone size: .
V gene: TRBV11-2
CDR3 protein: CASTPGSQGYGYTF
CDR3 DNA: TGTGCCAGCACCCCCGGGTCTCAGGGCTATGGCTACACCTTC

D gene: .
J gene: TRBJ1-1
clone size: .
V gene: TRBV9
CDR3 protein: CASSPDLNTEAFF
CDR3 DNA: TGTGCCAGCAGCCCAGACTTGAACACTGAAGCTTTCTTT

D gene: .
J gene: TRBJ1-1
clone size: .
V gene: TRBV6-5
CDR3 protein: CASRLQGPNTEAFF
CDR3 DNA: TGTGCCAGCAGACTACAGGGACCGAACACTGAAGCTTTCTTT

D gene: TRBD2
J gene: TRBJ2-1
clone size: .
V gene: TRBV3-1/TRBV3-2
CDR3 protein: CASSQTSGGDNEQFF
CDR3 DNA: TGTGCCAGCAGCCAAACTAGCGGGGGAGACAATGAGCAGTTCTTC

D gene: .
J gene: TRBJ1-6
clone size: once
V gene: TRBV7-8
CDR3 protein: CASRTATENSPLHF
CDR3 DNA: TGTGCCAGCAGAACCGCGACAGAGAATTCACCCCTCCACTTT

D gene: .
J gene: TRBJ2-3
clone size: .
V gene: TRBV2
CDR3 protein: CASSEGSGDTQYF
CDR3 DNA: TGTGCCAGCAGTGAAGGGTCAGGTGATACGCAGTATTTT

D gene: .
J gene: TRBJ1-2
clone size: .
V gene: TRBV30
CDR3 protein: CAWSVLGPGDGYTF
CDR3 DNA: TGTGCCTGGAGTGTACTAGGGCCAGGTGATGGCTACACCTTC

D gene: TRBD1
J gene: TRBJ1-2
clone size: .
V gene: TRBV12-5
CDR3 protein: CASGRTGGALLTGTYYGYTF
CDR3 DNA: TGTGCTAGTGGAAGGACAGGGGGCGCGCTCCTCACCGGTACTTACTATGGCTACACCTTC

D gene: .
J gene: TRBJ2-1
clone size: .
V gene: TRBV4-1
CDR3 protein: CASSQVPGAYNEQFF
CDR3 DNA: TGCGCCAGCAGCCAAGTACCGGGGGCCTACAATGAGCAGTTCTTC

D gene: TRBD2
J gene: TRBJ2-7
clone size: .
V gene: TRBV14
CDR3 protein: CASSQRTSATRQYYEQYF
CDR3 DNA: TGTGCCAGCAGCCAGAGGACTAGCGCAACCCGACAGTACTACGAGCAGTACTTC

D gene: TRBD1
J gene: TRBJ1-4
clone size: .
V gene: TRBV7-2
CDR3 protein: CASSSQTGSNEKLFF
CDR3 DNA: TGTGCCAGCAGCTCCCAGACAGGGTCTAATGAAAAACTGTTTTTT

D gene: .
J gene: TRBJ2-6
clone size: .
V gene: TRBV5-4
CDR3 protein: CATPSAGPSSGANVLTF
CDR3 DNA: TGTGCCACCCCTTCGGCGGGGCCAAGCTCTGGGGCCAACGTCCTGACTTTC

D gene: .
J gene: TRBJ2-7
clone size: .
V gene: TRBV28
CDR3 protein: CASSFRRGSYF
CDR3 DNA: TGTGCCAGCAGTTTCAGGAGGGGATCATACTTC

D gene: TRBD1
J gene: TRBJ1-5
clone size: .
V gene: TRBV6-5
CDR3 protein: CASSTGQGAHQPQHF
CDR3 DNA: TGTGCCAGCAGCACGGGACAGGGGGCGCATCAGCCCCAGCATTTT

D gene: TRBD1
J gene: TRBJ2-7
clone size: .
V gene: TRBV4-1
CDR3 protein: CASSQDPNRGSSEQYF
CDR3 DNA: TGCGCCAGCAGCCAAGACCCAAACAGGGGGAGTAGCGAGCAGTACTTC

D gene: TRBD2
J gene: TRBJ2-7
clone size: .
V gene: TRBV27
CDR3 protein: CASSSGGGSSYEQYF
CDR3 DNA: TGTGCCAGCAGCTCGGGGGGGGGTAGCTCCTACGAGCAGTACTTC

D gene: .
J gene: TRBJ2-2
clone size: few
V gene: TRBV5-8
CDR3 protein: CANVRAGANTGELFF
CDR3 DNA: TGTGCCAACGTAAGGGCGGGGGCAAACACCGGGGAGCTGTTTTTT

D gene: .
J gene: TRBJ1-1
clone size: .
V gene: TRBV11-2
CDR3 protein: CASSLIGDTEAFF
CDR3 DNA: TGTGCCAGCAGCTTAATAGGGGACACTGAAGCTTTCTTT

D gene: TRBD1
J gene: TRBJ1-2
clone size: .
V gene: TRBV9
CDR3 protein: CASSVAQGGSYGYTF
CDR3 DNA: TGTGCCAGCAGCGTGGCACAGGGGGGGAGCTATGGCTACACCTTC

D gene: .
J gene: TRBJ1-2
clone size: once
V gene: TRBV2
CDR3 protein: CASKEGWAQLFYGYTF
CDR3 DNA: TGTGCCAGCAAAGAAGGATGGGCACAGTTATTCTATGGCTACACCTTC

D gene: TRBD2
J gene: TRBJ2-5
clone size: once
V gene: TRBV3-1/TRBV3-2
CDR3 protein: CASSREGPQETQYF
CDR3 DNA: TGTGCCAGCAGCCGGGAGGGGCCTCAAGAGACCCAGTACTTC

D gene: .
J gene: TRBJ2-3
clone size: .
V gene: TRBV5-4
CDR3 protein: CASTGVDTQYF
CDR3 DNA: TGTGCCAGCACAGGGGTAGATACGCAGTATTTT

D gene: TRBD1
J gene: TRBJ1-1
clone size: .
V gene: TRBV20-1
CDR3 protein: CSASPRGQRGAFF
CDR3 DNA: TGCAGTGCTAGTCCCAGGGGGCAGCGCGGGGCTTTCTTT

D gene: .
J gene: TRBJ1-2
clone size: .
V gene: TRBV5-1
CDR3 protein: CASSLAGGGDGYTF
CDR3 DNA: TGCGCCAGCAGCTTGGCCGGCGGAGGGGATGGCTACACCTTC

D gene: .
J gene: TRBJ2-5
clone size: .
V gene: TRBV7-8
CDR3 protein: CASSLAGAQGRSQRETQYF
CDR3 DNA: TGTGCCAGCAGCTTAGCGGGGGCCCAGGGTCGGTCACAACGAGAGACCCAGTACTTC

D gene: TRBD1
J gene: TRBJ1-2
clone size: .
V gene: TRBV5-6
CDR3 protein: CASSIGQVFNYGYTF
CDR3 DNA: TGTGCCAGCAGCATCGGACAGGTCTTTAACTATGGCTACACCTTC

D gene: TRBD1
J gene: TRBJ1-3
clone size: .
V gene: TRBV19
CDR3 protein: CASSLSTDRDDTIYF
CDR3 DNA: TGTGCCAGTAGTCTATCCACGGACAGGGATGACACCATATATTTT

D gene: TRBD1
J gene: TRBJ1-4
clone size: .
V gene: TRBV2
CDR3 protein: CASTPLPGQWNEKLFF
CDR3 DNA: TGTGCCAGCACCCCACTTCCGGGACAGTGGAATGAAAAACTGTTTTTT

D gene: .
J gene: TRBJ2-3
clone size: .
V gene: TRBV5-1
CDR3 protein: CASSPGQGWMTDTQYF
CDR3 DNA: TGCGCCAGCAGCCCGGGCCAGGGGTGGATGACAGATACGCAGTATTTT

D gene: TRBD1
J gene: TRBJ1-1
clone size: .
V gene: TRBV7-9
CDR3 protein: CASSLPFRGATEAFF
CDR3 DNA: TGTGCCAGCAGCTTACCATTCAGGGGGGCAACTGAAGCTTTCTTT

D gene: TRBD1
J gene: TRBJ1-2
clone size: .
V gene: TRBV6-6
CDR3 protein: CASSYRDRDLGGYTF
CDR3 DNA: TGTGCCAGCAGTTACAGGGACAGGGATCTGGGTGGCTACACCTTC

D gene: .
J gene: TRBJ1-2
clone size: .
V gene: TRBV15
CDR3 protein: CATSRDIAYAYGYTF
CDR3 DNA: TGTGCCACCAGCAGAGATATCGCCTACGCCTATGGCTACACCTTC

D gene: .
J gene: TRBJ2-3
clone size: .
V gene: TRBV6-5
CDR3 protein: CASSYSGPSYRGTQYF
CDR3 DNA: TGTGCCAGCAGTTACTCCGGTCCTAGCTACAGAGGTACGCAGTATTTT

D gene: TRBD1
J gene: TRBJ2-5
clone size: .
V gene: TRBV7-8
CDR3 protein: CASSMWDRETQYF
CDR3 DNA: TGTGCCAGCAGCATGTGGGACAGGGAAACCCAGTACTTC

D gene: .
J gene: TRBJ1-1
clone size: .
V gene: TRBV5-6
CDR3 protein: CASSLGSGVNTEAFF
CDR3 DNA: TGTGCCAGCAGCTTGGGGTCAGGGGTAAACACTGAAGCTTTCTTT

D gene: TRBD1
J gene: TRBJ2-7
clone size: .
V gene: TRBV6-4
CDR3 protein: CASTGTGGPYEQYF
CDR3 DNA: TGTGCCAGCACGGGTACAGGGGGACCTTACGAGCAGTACTTC

D gene: .
J gene: TRBJ1-2
clone size: .
V gene: TRBV4-2
CDR3 protein: CASGAGGDYYGYTF
CDR3 DNA: TGTGCCAGCGGTGCGGGCGGGGACTACTATGGCTACACCTTC

D gene: .
J gene: TRBJ1-6
clone size: .
V gene: TRBV5-1
CDR3 protein: CASTPEGRTNSPLHF
CDR3 DNA: TGCGCCAGCACCCCGGAGGGACGTACGAATTCACCCCTCCACTTT

D gene: .
J gene: TRBJ1-5
clone size: .
V gene: TRBV9
CDR3 protein: CASSPQGGAHQPQHF
CDR3 DNA: TGTGCCAGCAGCCCACAGGGAGGGGCCCATCAGCCCCAGCATTTT

D gene: TRBD1
J gene: TRBJ1-5
clone size: .
V gene: TRBV7-6
CDR3 protein: CASSKGQGLYSNQPQHF
CDR3 DNA: TGTGCCAGCAGCAAAGGACAGGGCCTTTATAGCAATCAGCCCCAGCATTTT

D gene: TRBD1
J gene: TRBJ1-1
clone size: few
V gene: TRBV19
CDR3 protein: CASIGGGTRWTEAFF
CDR3 DNA: TGTGCCAGTATTGGAGGGGGCACGAGATGGACTGAAGCTTTCTTT

D gene: TRBD2
J gene: TRBJ2-1
clone size: .
V gene: TRBV5-1
CDR3 protein: CASSWGGHNEQFF
CDR3 DNA: TGCGCCAGCAGCTGGGGGGGACACAATGAGCAGTTCTTC

D gene: .
J gene: TRBJ1-2
clone size: .
V gene: TRBV7-9
CDR3 protein: CASSVDSPYGYTF
CDR3 DNA: TGTGCCAGCAGCGTCGACAGCCCCTATGGCTACACCTTC

D gene: .
J gene: TRBJ2-5
clone size: .
V gene: TRBV5-1
CDR3 protein: CASSRRERETQYF
CDR3 DNA: TGCGCCAGCAGCCGAAGGGAGAGGGAGACCCAGTACTTC

D gene: .
J gene: TRBJ2-7
clone size: .
V gene: TRBV7-2
CDR3 protein: CASSFNRLYEQYF
CDR3 DNA: TGTGCCAGCAGCTTCAATAGACTCTACGAGCAGTACTTC

D gene: TRBD2
J gene: TRBJ2-2
clone size: .
V gene: TRBV5-1
CDR3 protein: CASSFQAGGIPTGELFF
CDR3 DNA: TGCGCCAGCAGCTTCCAAGCGGGGGGTATACCGACCGGGGAGCTGTTTTTT

D gene: .
J gene: TRBJ2-3
clone size: .
V gene: TRBV19
CDR3 protein: CASSGDRLYIDTQYF
CDR3 DNA: TGTGCCAGTAGTGGAGACAGGTTATATATAGATACGCAGTATTTT

D gene: TRBD1
J gene: TRBJ2-4
clone size: .
V gene: TRBV7-9
CDR3 protein: CASKPQGERNIQYF
CDR3 DNA: TGTGCCAGCAAACCACAGGGGGAGAGGAACATTCAGTACTTC

D gene: .
J gene: TRBJ2-1
clone size: .
V gene: TRBV11-3
CDR3 protein: CASSLGGGEQFF
CDR3 DNA: TGTGCCAGCAGCTTAGGGGGAGGTGAGCAGTTCTTC

D gene: .
J gene: TRBJ2-1
clone size: .
V gene: TRBV29-1
CDR3 protein: CSVEAGFSRAFYRAEQFF
CDR3 DNA: TGCAGCGTTGAAGCCGGATTCTCACGAGCGTTTTACAGGGCTGAGCAGTTCTTC

D gene: TRBD1
J gene: TRBJ2-1
clone size: .
V gene: TRBV28
CDR3 protein: CASSSHGTVNEQFF
CDR3 DNA: TGTGCCAGCAGTTCGCACGGGACAGTCAATGAGCAGTTCTTC